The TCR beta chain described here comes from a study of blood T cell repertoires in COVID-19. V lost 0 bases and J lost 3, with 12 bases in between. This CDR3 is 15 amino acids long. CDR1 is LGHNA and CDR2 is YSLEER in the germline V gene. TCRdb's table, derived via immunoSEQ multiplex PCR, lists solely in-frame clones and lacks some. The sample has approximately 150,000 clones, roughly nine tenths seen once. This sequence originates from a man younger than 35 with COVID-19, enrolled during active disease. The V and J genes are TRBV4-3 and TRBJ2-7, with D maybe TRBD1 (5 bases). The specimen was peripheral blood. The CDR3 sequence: CASSQDFRVNYEQYF. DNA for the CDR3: TGCGCCAGCAGCCAAGATTTCAGGGTAAACTACGAGCAGTACTTC.